This TCR beta chain was captured by sequencing in a study of blood T cell repertoires in COVID-19. Study information: PBMCs, B-cell-depleted T cells, or T cells provided the cDNA or gDNA that made up the material.

Followed over time, Seattle patients had been enrolled while infection was active. The CDR3 loop spans 12 amino acids. Germline V CDR1 and CDR2: MDHEN, SYDVKM. V was pared by 6 bases and J by 4 bases, with 2 bases of the junction left unmatched. In the authors' methods: Amplification of reference gene primers was used by the study to estimate nucleated cell counts. Sequencing was performed with immunoSEQ multiplex PCR; in TCRdb, only in-frame clones are kept and a portion is missing. Clone size and the V and J calls come from that table; the DNA yielded D and trimming. Of tens of thousands of clones in the sample, about four fifths were seen once.

The J gene is TRBJ2-5, the V gene TRBV28; 7 bases are shared with TRBD1. The sequencing sample was made of peripheral blood. The source of this sequence is a man older than 75 with COVID-19, enrolled during active disease. In DNA, the CDR3 is TGTGCCAGCAGATCAGGGGGAGAGACCCAGTACTTC. Translating gives CASRSGGETQYF.